The next 18 T cell receptor beta chains were all read from a single sample in a study of blood T cell repertoires in COVID-19. Method: immunoSEQ multiplex PCR; TCRdb's copy keeps in-frame clones and lacks some. The top ten hold roughly 9.9% of the sample, which has fewer than 350,000 clones, roughly 90% seen once. Source material: peripheral blood. These receptors were collected from a man aged 25-45 years with COVID-19, enrolled during active disease.

The J gene is TRBJ1-2, the V gene TRBV6-4, with TRBD1 matching 9 bases. This CDR3 contains 17 residues. J was trimmed by 3 bases and V by 3 bases; bases with no gene match: 11. CDR1 and CDR2 (germline): MRHNA, SNTAGT. The CDR3 loop reads CASSEFGGTGNYYGYTF. CDR3 coding DNA: TGTGCCAGCAGTGAATTCGGCGGGACAGGGAATTACTATGGCTACACCTTC.

The rearrangement links TRBV24-1 to TRBJ2-5; 11 positions agree with TRBD1. Germline CDR1 reads KGHDR; CDR2 reads SFDVKD. The junction had 7 bases not matched to a gene; V was cut back by 0 bases and J by 5 bases. This CDR3 contains 17 residues. CDR3 bases: TGTGCCACCAGTGATTTGGGACAGGGGGCTATTTGGGAGACCCAGTACTTC. Translating it yields CATSDLGQGAIWETQYF.

This clone was recorded once. This chain links TRBV4-3 with TRBJ1-5; maybe TRBD1 (6 bases). Germline V gives CDR1 LGHNA, CDR2 YSLEER. The length of the CDR3 is 15 residues. The V end lost 1 base, the J end lost 4 bases, and 11 bases lay between the germline ends. CDR3 sequence reads: CASSQGQAQNQPQHF. The DNA for the CDR3 is TGCGCCAGCAGCCAAGGACAGGCCCAGAATCAGCCCCAGCATTTT.

To note about this clone: A junction end diverges from the germline sequence, so it may reflect a read error. The same CDR3 also results from other DNA sequences found in this sample. This chain uses TRBV7-6 with TRBJ2-5; TRBD1 matches at 8 bases. The CDR3 has 15 residues. Germline CDR1 SGHVS, CDR2 FNYEAQ. CDR3 sequence reads: CASSFGQGPGETQYF. The DNA of the CDR3 is TGTGCCAGTAGCTTCGGACAGGGCCCAGGGGAGACCCAGTACTTC.

J is TRBJ2-5 and V is TRBV18, with 8 bases identical to TRBD2. Germline-derived CDR1 and CDR2 are KGHSH and LQKENI. The CDR3 sequence is 16 residues long. With V trimmed by 0 bases and J by 0 bases, 3 bases remained unmatched. For the CDR3, the DNA is TGTGCCAGCTCACCACCGGCGGGGGGCCACCAAGAGACCCAGTACTTC. This sequence encodes CASSPPAGGHQETQYF.

The CDR3 region is CASSSAPGGLNYGYTF. In DNA, the CDR3 is TGTGCCAGCAGCTCAGCACCAGGGGGCCTGAACTATGGCTACACCTTC. V gene TRBV5-5 combines with J gene TRBJ1-2; 8 bases line up with TRBD1. There are 16 residues in the CDR3. In germline, CDR1 is SGHKS, CDR2 YYEKEE (reference sequence). The junction had 9 bases not matched to a gene; V was cut back by 3 bases and J by 2 bases.

The chain has TRBV15 and TRBJ2-2; the D is unclear. Trimming removed 1 base from V and 7 bases from J, with 7 bases in between. The CDR3 consists of 13 residues. The germline CDR1 and CDR2 sequences are LNHNV and YYDKDF (reference sequence). In DNA form, the CDR3 reads TGTGCCACCAGCAGAGCGGTTATCGGGGAGCTGTTTTTT. Its translation: CATSRAVIGELFF.

J is TRBJ2-1 and V is TRBV7-9; 9 bases match TRBD1. With 2 bases clipped from V and 7 bases from J, the junction kept 3 bases outside the gene matches. The CDR3 is made up of 14 amino acids. CDR1 and CDR2 from the germline V gene are SEHNR and FQNEAQ (reference sequence). The CDR3 DNA reads as TGTGCCAGCAGCTTACTGACAGGGGGAAATGAGCAGTTCTTC. It specifies CASSLLTGGNEQFF.

This clone was recorded only once. V gene TRBV13 combines with J gene TRBJ2-3, with no clear D. This CDR3 comprises 12 residues. Per the germline V gene, CDR1 is PRHDT and CDR2 is FYEKMQ (reference sequence). V was trimmed by 1 base and J by 4 bases, leaving 3 bases between them. CDR3 region: CASSLAADTQYF. The CDR3 bases are TGTGCCAGCAGCTTAGCAGCAGATACGCAGTATTTT.

The rearrangement uses TRBV5-1 and TRBJ1-6, with 8 bases aligning to TRBD1. The V gene's germline CDR1 is SGHRS and CDR2 YFSETQ. V lost 0 bases, J lost 6 bases, and 2 bases stayed unmatched. The CDR3 is made up of 15 amino acids. CDR3 protein: CASSLAGQANSPLHF. The CDR3 DNA sequence: TGCGCCAGCAGCTTGGCGGGACAGGCTAATTCACCCCTCCACTTT.

The J gene is TRBJ2-3, the V gene TRBV6-5; 7 nucleotides line up with TRBD1. CDR1 and CDR2 from the germline V gene are MNHEY and SVGAGI. The CDR3 is 15 amino acids. J lost 1 base, V lost 6 bases, and 7 bases had no gene match. DNA of the CDR3: TGTGCCAGCAGCTACGGGACAGCCGGCACAGATACGCAGTATTTT. Protein product: CASSYGTAGTDTQYF.

The table lists this clone with a count of one. The chain has TRBV5-1 and TRBJ2-6; TRBD1 is a possible D gene (6 bases). V shed 3 bases and J shed 0 bases, with 16 bases lying between them. CDR1 SGHRS and CDR2 YFSETQ come from the germline V gene. The CDR3 is 18 amino acids. The CDR3: CASSSYTGSRSGANVLTF. CDR3 nucleotide sequence: TGCGCCAGCAGCTCCTATACAGGGTCCCGCTCTGGGGCCAACGTCCTGACTTTC.

Concerning this clone: Other DNA sequences in this specimen translate into the identical CDR3. V and J are TRBV9 and TRBJ2-7; possible D gene TRBD2, 6 bases. Germline lookup yields CDR1 SGDLS and CDR2 YYNGEE. V gave up 2 bases and J gave up 0 bases, with 9 bases separating them. The CDR3 has 14 residues. The CDR3 region is CASSVTGLSYEQYF. In DNA form, the CDR3 reads TGTGCCAGCAGCGTTACGGGACTCTCCTACGAGCAGTACTTC.

Details on this clone: One base away lies a much larger clone, so this may be a sequencing read error. The chain couples TRBV7-2 to TRBJ1-2, with D perhaps matching TRBD1 (6 bases). This CDR3 has 14 amino acids. Looked up from germline, CDR1 is SGHTA and CDR2 is FQGNSA. Trimming took off 1 base at V and 1 base at J, with 7 bases between the two ends. The CDR3 nucleotides are TGTGCCAGCAGCTTAGGACAGGTTAACTATGGCTACACCTTC. Amino acids: CASSLGQVNYGYTF.

This rearrangement joins TRBV10-3 to TRBJ2-5, with TRBD1 matching over 7 bases. The germline CDR1 and CDR2 sequences are ENHRY and SYGVKD. The CDR3 runs 15 residues. V shed 0 bases and J 4 bases; nucleotides not matched to a gene: 5. The DNA for the CDR3 is TGTGCCATCAGTGAGTCAACAGGGGCGGGAGAGACCCAGTACTTC. This gives the protein CAISESTGAGETQYF.

The V gene is TRBV28, the J gene TRBJ1-5; D not certain. Germline values: CDR1 MDHEN, CDR2 SYDVKM. Trimming took off 3 bases at V and 4 bases at J, with 13 bases between the two ends. The CDR3 runs 15 residues. CDR3 protein: CASSFNGEGNQPQHF. CDR3 in DNA: TGTGCCAGCAGTTTTAATGGGGAGGGTAATCAGCCCCAGCATTTT.

The V call is TRBV28, the J call TRBJ1-2; 11 bases are a match to TRBD1. Losses at the gene ends were 3 bases for V and 2 bases for J; bases not matched to a gene: 2. This CDR3 contains 15 residues. Germline V CDR1 and CDR2: MDHEN, SYDVKM. In nucleotides, the CDR3 is TGTGCCAGCAGTTTTAGGGACAGGGGGAACTATGGCTACACCTTC. Its translation is CASSFRDRGNYGYTF.

V gene TRBV28 combines with J gene TRBJ1-5; D unresolved. The CDR3 covers 19 residues. Germline V gives CDR1 MDHEN, CDR2 SYDVKM. Trimming took off 1 base at V and 6 bases at J, with 25 bases between the two ends. The CDR3 spells CASSLFKRTDGDKGQPQHF. CDR3 nucleotide sequence: TGTGCCAGCAGTTTATTCAAGAGAACGGACGGGGATAAGGGTCAGCCCCAGCATTTT.